The clone carrying this T cell receptor (beta chain) was recorded many times. Its cognate antigen is unknown. This record comes from a study of T-cell memory formation after mild COVID-19. Study outcomes and limitations: CD4/CD8 balance characterized clones contracting day 15 to 85, and CD4+ skew characterized later expanders. CD4+ contracting clones lay mainly in CM and EM, CD8+ ones in EMRA. Researchers found some responding clones in pre-infection memory, a sign that cross-reactive memory joined.

Trimming cost V 1 base and J 6 bases, with 9 bases left between them. Germline-derived CDR1 and CDR2 are MGHDK and SYGVNS. There are 13 residues in the CDR3. The TCR alpha and TCR beta cDNA libraries, bearing sample barcodes and UMIs, were generated by 5'RACE using constant-segment primers. MiXCR, applied by TCRdb to the 5' RACE reads, yields one record per CDR3 protein. The data show under 300,000 distinct CDR3 sequences, approximately 9% seen once. The sequence was collected from a man between 18 and 29 years old who had mild COVID-19 (a few samples of this study predate the infection). Cell type and time point are not known. The sequenced sample consisted of PBMCs or a T cell subset sorted from them (not recorded which). The chain combines TRBV25-1 with TRBJ2-5, with D possibly being TRBD1 or TRBD2 (6 bases each). The CDR3 region has the DNA TGTGCCAGCAGTGAATGGGGGGCGCAGACCCAGTACTTC. Amino acid sequence: CASSEWGAQTQYF. The full variable domain, rest sourced from reference TRBV25-1 and TRBJ2-5, is EADIYQTPRYLVIGTGKKITLECSQTMGHDKMYWYQQDPGMELHLIHYSYGVNSTEKGDLSSESTVSRIRTEHFPLTLESARPSHTSQYLCASSEWGAQTQYFGPGTRLLVL.